A selection of T cell receptor beta chains follows, all from one sample in a study of patients and donors after allogeneic stem cell transplantation. TCRdb processed the RT-PCR reads anew with MiXCR; each CDR3 protein has one entry. The sample lists approximately 200,000 distinct CDR3 sequences; around two fifths were seen once. The sequenced sample consisted of blood, either unsorted or a sorted T cell fraction (not recorded which). Every receptor here comes from a human donor who was either an allogeneic HSCT recipient or a stem cell or donor lymphocyte infusion donor (not recorded which). It is not recorded whose cells these are; they may come from a transplant donor. The CDR3 runs from the conserved cysteine through the conserved F or W. Each record gives: J gene, V gene, CDR3 protein.

j_call: TRBJ1-5; v_call: TRBV28; cdr3_aa: CASSLQGALQPQHF
j_call: TRBJ2-1; v_call: TRBV28; cdr3_aa: CASSFRGVRPYNEQFF
j_call: TRBJ2-5; v_call: TRBV7-2; cdr3_aa: CASSQGQLETQYF
j_call: TRBJ2-7; v_call: TRBV27; cdr3_aa: CASSLSGTSGGYEQYF
j_call: TRBJ1-6; v_call: TRBV12-3/TRBV12-4; cdr3_aa: CASKQSNSYNSPLHF
j_call: TRBJ1-1; v_call: TRBV3-1; cdr3_aa: CASSQRDRIRTEAFF
j_call: TRBJ1-4; v_call: TRBV12-3/TRBV12-4; cdr3_aa: CASTLDRVDQKLFF
j_call: TRBJ2-7; v_call: TRBV13; cdr3_aa: CASSSDSSYEQYF
j_call: TRBJ1-3; v_call: TRBV10-3; cdr3_aa: CAISEWGRTERLSGNTIYF
j_call: TRBJ2-5; v_call: TRBV29-1; cdr3_aa: CSVRGRSRETQYF
j_call: TRBJ2-7; v_call: TRBV4-1; cdr3_aa: CASSQLGLGEQYF
j_call: TRBJ2-5; v_call: TRBV4-3; cdr3_aa: CASSRWTGEETQYF
j_call: TRBJ1-6; v_call: TRBV27; cdr3_aa: CASSFQGLSPLHF
j_call: TRBJ1-4; v_call: TRBV4-1; cdr3_aa: CASSQESSVEKLFF
j_call: TRBJ1-2; v_call: TRBV28; cdr3_aa: CASKDSGTPYGYTF
j_call: TRBJ1-2; v_call: TRBV12-3/TRBV12-4; cdr3_aa: CASSPRTVLSGYTF
j_call: TRBJ1-6; v_call: TRBV5-1; cdr3_aa: CASSLTGMRGSPLHF
j_call: TRBJ2-1; v_call: TRBV5-5; cdr3_aa: CASSKAGDEQFF
j_call: TRBJ1-5; v_call: TRBV18; cdr3_aa: CASSPAGANNQPQHF
j_call: TRBJ1-5; v_call: TRBV2; cdr3_aa: CASSGEEFQPQHF
j_call: TRBJ1-2; v_call: TRBV6-6; cdr3_aa: CASRLDYGYTF
j_call: TRBJ2-5; v_call: TRBV7-8; cdr3_aa: CASSPQQGRETQYF
j_call: TRBJ1-2; v_call: TRBV18; cdr3_aa: CASSPPGEWYGYTF
j_call: TRBJ1-6; v_call: TRBV12-3/TRBV12-4; cdr3_aa: CASTTTGGDNSPLHF
j_call: TRBJ2-2; v_call: TRBV4-2; cdr3_aa: CASSQDPVTGELFF
j_call: TRBJ2-1; v_call: TRBV20-1; cdr3_aa: CSAKTGSNYNEQFF
j_call: TRBJ2-7; v_call: TRBV2; cdr3_aa: CASSAREEQYF
j_call: TRBJ1-1; v_call: TRBV5-1; cdr3_aa: CASRTENTEAFF
j_call: TRBJ1-3; v_call: TRBV11-2; cdr3_aa: CASSLDPPASGNTIYF
j_call: TRBJ1-2; v_call: TRBV11-2; cdr3_aa: CASSLVARGLGYTF
j_call: TRBJ1-4; v_call: TRBV4-2; cdr3_aa: CASSQGGWGQGAFKEKLFF
j_call: TRBJ2-5; v_call: TRBV29-1; cdr3_aa: CSVGDRETQETQYF
j_call: TRBJ1-1; v_call: TRBV5-1; cdr3_aa: CASSLDRWTAEAFF
j_call: TRBJ1-5; v_call: TRBV27; cdr3_aa: CASRPRTGGSNQPQHF
j_call: TRBJ1-2; v_call: TRBV28; cdr3_aa: CASSSDSGNYGYTF
j_call: TRBJ1-5; v_call: TRBV12-3/TRBV12-4; cdr3_aa: CASRTGVFSNQPQHF
j_call: TRBJ1-6; v_call: TRBV6-5; cdr3_aa: CASTRTGINSPLHF
j_call: TRBJ2-7; v_call: TRBV28; cdr3_aa: CASTQTGHIYEQYF
j_call: TRBJ2-1; v_call: TRBV2; cdr3_aa: CASSVLPGPVGEQFF
j_call: TRBJ1-4; v_call: TRBV9; cdr3_aa: CASSGGTGGLNEKLFF
j_call: TRBJ1-6; v_call: TRBV6-5; cdr3_aa: CASSYRSPGQGDNSPLHF
j_call: TRBJ2-2; v_call: TRBV24-1; cdr3_aa: CATGTPGLAGRNTGELFF
j_call: TRBJ1-2; v_call: TRBV6-5; cdr3_aa: CASSFRIRRGRGYGYTF
j_call: TRBJ1-1; v_call: TRBV20-1; cdr3_aa: CSADLPALNTEAFF
j_call: TRBJ1-1; v_call: TRBV2; cdr3_aa: CASGPRAFF
j_call: TRBJ1-2; v_call: TRBV7-2; cdr3_aa: CASSLAGGLAYGYTF
j_call: TRBJ2-2; v_call: TRBV20-1; cdr3_aa: CSARTSDGTGEPFF